Below are 19 T cell receptor beta chains sequenced from a single sample in a study of chemoradiotherapy in HPV16-positive cancers. The assay was immunoSEQ multiplex PCR, and TCRdb's table has in-frame clones only and misses some. The repertoire holds fewer than 30,000 clones, with roughly 94% as singletons. The sample was acquired from a patient who underwent chemoradiotherapy. These receptors were taken from a human donor with HPV-associated anogenital cancer.

The genes are TRBV7-2 and TRBJ2-3; D is undetermined. Per the germline V gene, CDR1 is SGHTA and CDR2 is FQGNSA. The CDR3 has 11 residues. V gave up 2 bases and J gave up 6 bases, with 3 bases separating them. Written as DNA, the CDR3 is TGTGCCAGCAGCTTAAGGGATACGCAGTATTTT. As protein: CASSLRDTQYF.

The V and J genes are TRBV2 and TRBJ2-6, with 9 bases matching TRBD1. This CDR3 is 18 amino acids long. Germline CDR1 and CDR2: SNHLY and FYNNEI. The ends lost 9 bases at V and 1 base at J; junction bases unmatched: 13. In DNA, the CDR3 is TGTGCCAGTACTTACCGGACAGGGGAAGCATCTGGGGCCAACGTCCTGACTTTC. Its protein product is CASTYRTGEASGANVLTF.

The chain uses TRBV7-6 and TRBJ2-5; D not resolved. This CDR3 region has 16 residues. The germline CDR1 and CDR2 sequences are SGHVS and FNYEAQ. The V end lost 6 bases, the J end lost 2 bases, and 19 bases lay between the germline ends. CDR3 protein: CASSPSPRSPQETQYF. CDR3 bases: TGTGCCAGCAGTCCCTCGCCCCGAAGTCCACAAGAGACCCAGTACTTC.

The rearrangement links TRBV14 to TRBJ2-6; no firm D call. Trimming pared 2 bases from V and 5 bases from J, leaving 4 bases between. In germline, CDR1 is SGHDN, CDR2 FVKESK. The CDR3 is made up of 13 amino acids. The chain's CDR3 is CASSQIRANVLTF. CDR3 coding DNA: TGTGCCAGCAGCCAAATCCGGGCCAACGTCCTGACTTTC.

V gene TRBV5-1 combines with J gene TRBJ1-1, with 7 bases identical to TRBD1. Germline CDR1 SGHRS, CDR2 YFSETQ. Unmatched junction bases numbered 9, after V lost 2 bases and J lost 5 bases. CDR3 length: 15 amino acids. CDR3 region: CASSFTSTGRTEAFF. CDR3 DNA sequence: TGCGCCAGCAGCTTCACTTCGACAGGGAGAACTGAAGCTTTCTTT.

The chain is built from TRBV28 and TRBJ2-5; TRBD2 is a possible D gene (7 bases). Germline CDR1 reads MDHEN; CDR2 reads SYDVKM. V lost 9 bases and J lost 0, with 14 bases in between. The CDR3 spans 14 residues. The CDR3 loop reads CASRGGRYQETQYF. CDR3 DNA sequence: TGTGCCAGTAGGGGGGGGCGCTACCAAGAGACCCAGTACTTC.

The rearrangement joins TRBV19 to TRBJ2-5; TRBD1 aligns across 7 bases. The CDR3 totals 14 residues. V lost 3 bases, J lost 2 bases, and 3 bases stayed unmatched. Germline V gene lookup returns CDR1 LNHDA and CDR2 SQIVND (reference sequence). The DNA of the CDR3 is TGTGCCAGTAGTATTGGACAGGCTCAAGAGACCCAGTACTTC. Translated: CASSIGQAQETQYF.

This clone appeared a few times. The rearrangement joins TRBV30 to TRBJ1-2, with D tentatively TRBD1 (5 bases). The CDR3 loop spans 13 amino acids. Germline assignment: CDR1 GTSNPN and CDR2 SVGIG (reference sequence). V lost 0 bases and J lost 7, with 12 bases in between. CDR3 loop: CAWSVILGGGYTF. CDR3 nucleotide sequence: TGTGCCTGGAGTGTTATACTCGGGGGTGGCTACACCTTC.

The V gene is TRBV7-2, the J gene TRBJ2-5, with a tentative D call TRBD2 (5 bases). Germline-derived CDR1 and CDR2 are SGHTA and FQGNSA. The CDR3 totals 15 residues. Trimming cost V 5 bases and J 5 bases, with 18 bases left between them. The CDR3 DNA is TGTGCCAGCAGCCCCGGGAAGACCGGTGGCGAGACCCAGTACTTC. Translation gives CASSPGKTGGETQYF.

This clone was observed once. The chain joins TRBV4-1 to TRBJ2-5; 11 bases match TRBD1. After removal of 10 bases from V and 7 bases from J, the junction contained 8 bases not matched to a gene. Per germline, CDR1 MGHRA and CDR2 YSYEKL. This CDR3 spans 13 amino acids. The CDR3 here is CATGQGGSGTQYF. CDR3 DNA: TGCGCCACGGGACAGGGGGGATCGGGGACCCAGTACTTC.

The chain employs TRBV25-1 and TRBJ2-6; the D is unclear. CDR1 is MGHDK and CDR2 is SYGVNS in the germline V gene. The CDR3 length is 15 residues. V lost 2 bases to trimming and J lost 0 bases, with 5 bases between them. The CDR3 spells CASSEHSSGANVLTF. The CDR3, as DNA: TGTGCCAGCAGTGAACATAGCTCTGGGGCCAACGTCCTGACTTTC.

In nucleotides, the CDR3 is TGTGCCAGCAGGGGACCGTTTCGAAACACCATATATTTT. Protein product: CASRGPFRNTIYF. The genes are TRBV6-1 and TRBJ1-3, with a possible D match to TRBD1 (5 bases). Between the trimmed V and J ends, which lost 6 bases and 5 bases, there was a span of 11 bases. Germline lookup yields CDR1 MNHNS and CDR2 SASEGT. This CDR3 is built from 13 residues.

The chain joins TRBV5-6 to TRBJ1-3; D gene ambiguous. The CDR3 is made up of 17 amino acids. Germline V CDR1 and CDR2: SGHDT, YYEEEE. Trimming removed 2 bases from V and 0 bases from J, with 15 bases in between. In DNA form, the CDR3 reads TGTGCCAGCAGCTTTATGGTCAAAAGCTTCTCTGGAAACACCATATATTTT. This encodes CASSFMVKSFSGNTIYF.

This clone was seen only once. V gene TRBV5-1 combines with J gene TRBJ2-6, with 7 bases aligning to TRBD1. CDR1 and CDR2 (germline): SGHRS, YFSETQ. Losses at the gene ends were 4 bases for V and 3 bases for J; bases not matched to a gene: 10. CDR3 length: 17 amino acids. The CDR3 reads CASSTGTVLNGANVLTF. CDR3 DNA sequence: TGCGCCAGCAGCACCGGGACAGTCCTCAATGGGGCCAACGTCCTGACTTTC.

The sample holds one count of this clone. The chain links TRBV6-5 to TRBJ2-5; 9 bases agree with TRBD1. Trimming cost V 6 bases and J 5 bases; bases outside gene matches: 10. CDR1 and CDR2 from the germline V gene are MNHEY and SVGAGI. This CDR3 has 15 residues. CDR3 DNA sequence: TGTGCCAGCAGCCCCGGGACAGGGATCGGGGAGACCCAGTACTTC. The encoded protein is CASSPGTGIGETQYF.

The chain links TRBV7-2 to TRBJ1-5; 8 bases agree with TRBD1. Unmatched junction bases numbered 6, after V lost 5 bases and J lost 3 bases. The CDR3 is 15 residues long. Germline V gene sequence: CDR1 SGHTA, CDR2 FQGNSA. The CDR3 is CASSLRTGLNQPQHF. The DNA for the CDR3 is TGTGCCAGCAGCCTCCGGACAGGGCTCAATCAGCCCCAGCATTTT.

The V gene is TRBV6-1, the J gene TRBJ2-1, with D hard to call. Between the trimmed V and J ends, which lost 5 bases and 9 bases, there was a span of 14 bases. Per the germline V gene, CDR1 is MNHNS and CDR2 is SASEGT. There are 13 residues in the CDR3. DNA for the CDR3: TGTGCCAGCAGTTGGACCAGAGCTGGTGAGCAGTTCTTC. It specifies CASSWTRAGEQFF.

The DNA of the CDR3 is TGTGCCTGGAGCGGACAGTTTAATTCACCCCTCCACTTT. Translation gives CAWSGQFNSPLHF. This chain uses TRBV30 with TRBJ1-6; D may be TRBD1 (6 bases). CDR3 length equals 13 residues. Looked up from germline, CDR1 is GTSNPN and CDR2 is SVGIG (reference sequence). V lost 3 bases and J 6 bases, leaving 9 bases between the germline ends. Filled out from reference TRBV30 and TRBJ1-6, the complete variable domain reads SQTIHQWPATLVQPVGSPLSLECTVEGTSNPNLYWYRQAAGRGLQLLFYSVGIGQISSEVPQNLSASRPQDRQFILSSKKLLLSDSGFYLCAWSGQFNSPLHFGNGTRLTVT.

The chain combines TRBV5-8 with TRBJ1-2, with D tentatively TRBD1 (6 bases). The germline V gene encodes CDR1 SGHTS and CDR2 YDEGEE. The CDR3 totals 14 residues. With 1 base removed from V and 4 bases from J, the gap between germline ends came to 11 bases. The DNA for the CDR3 is TGTGCCAGCAGCTTGATTGAGACAGGCTATGGCTACACCTTC. Protein product: CASSLIETGYGYTF.